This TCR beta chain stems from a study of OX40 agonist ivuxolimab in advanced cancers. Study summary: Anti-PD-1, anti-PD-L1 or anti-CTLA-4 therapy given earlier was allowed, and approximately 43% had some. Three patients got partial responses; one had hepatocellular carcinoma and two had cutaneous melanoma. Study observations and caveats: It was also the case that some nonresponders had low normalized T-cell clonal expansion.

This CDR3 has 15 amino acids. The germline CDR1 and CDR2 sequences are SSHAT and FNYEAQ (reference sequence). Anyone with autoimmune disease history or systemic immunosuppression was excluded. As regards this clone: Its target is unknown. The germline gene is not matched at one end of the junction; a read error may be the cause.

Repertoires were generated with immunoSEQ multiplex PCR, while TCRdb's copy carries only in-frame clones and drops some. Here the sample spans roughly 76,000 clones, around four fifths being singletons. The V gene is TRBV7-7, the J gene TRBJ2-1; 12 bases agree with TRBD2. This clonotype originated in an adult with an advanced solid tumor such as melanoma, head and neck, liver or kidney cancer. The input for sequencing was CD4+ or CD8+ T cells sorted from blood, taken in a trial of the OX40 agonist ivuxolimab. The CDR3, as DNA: TGTGCTAGCAGCCCCGGGACTAGCGGGTACAATGAGCAGTTCTTC. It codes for CASSPGTSGYNEQFF.